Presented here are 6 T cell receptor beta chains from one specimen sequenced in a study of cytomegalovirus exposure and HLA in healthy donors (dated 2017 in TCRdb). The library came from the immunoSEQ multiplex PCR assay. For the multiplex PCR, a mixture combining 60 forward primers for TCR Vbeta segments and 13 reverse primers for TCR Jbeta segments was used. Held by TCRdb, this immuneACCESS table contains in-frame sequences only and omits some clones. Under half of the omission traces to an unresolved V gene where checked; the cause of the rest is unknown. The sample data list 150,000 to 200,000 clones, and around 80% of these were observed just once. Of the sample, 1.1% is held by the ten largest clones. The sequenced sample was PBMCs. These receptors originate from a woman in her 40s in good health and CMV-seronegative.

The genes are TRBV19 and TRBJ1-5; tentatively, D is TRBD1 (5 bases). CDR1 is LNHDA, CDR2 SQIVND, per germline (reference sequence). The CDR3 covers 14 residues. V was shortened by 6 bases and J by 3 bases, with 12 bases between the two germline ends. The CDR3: CASSGTGLNQPQHF. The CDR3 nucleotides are TGTGCCAGTAGCGGGACGGGACTCAATCAGCCCCAGCATTTT.

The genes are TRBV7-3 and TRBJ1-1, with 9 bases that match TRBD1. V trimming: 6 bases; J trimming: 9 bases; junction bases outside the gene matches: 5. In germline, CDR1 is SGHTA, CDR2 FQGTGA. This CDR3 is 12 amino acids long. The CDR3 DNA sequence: TGTGCCAGCAGGGGACAGGGTACGCAAGCTTTCTTT. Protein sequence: CASRGQGTQAFF.

The CDR3 loop is CASSLEASGRHTQYF. The CDR3 DNA follows: TGCGCCAGCAGCTTGGAGGCTAGCGGGAGACATACGCAGTATTTT. The chain carries TRBV5-1 and TRBJ2-3; 10 bases match TRBD2. J was trimmed by 7 bases and V by 0 bases; bases with no gene match: 5. The germline V gene encodes CDR1 SGHRS and CDR2 YFSETQ. The CDR3 sequence is 15 residues long.

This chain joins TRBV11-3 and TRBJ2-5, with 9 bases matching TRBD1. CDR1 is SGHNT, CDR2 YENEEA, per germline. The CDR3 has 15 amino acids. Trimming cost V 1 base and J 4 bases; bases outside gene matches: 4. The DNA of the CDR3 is TGTGCCAGCAGCTTAGGGACAGGGGACTTAGAGACCCAGTACTTC. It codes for CASSLGTGDLETQYF.

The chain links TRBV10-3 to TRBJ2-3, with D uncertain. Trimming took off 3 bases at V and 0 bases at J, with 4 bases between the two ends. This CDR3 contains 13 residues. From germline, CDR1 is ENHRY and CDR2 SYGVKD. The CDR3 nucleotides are TGTGCCATCAGTGAACAGAGCACAGATACGCAGTATTTT. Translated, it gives CAISEQSTDTQYF.

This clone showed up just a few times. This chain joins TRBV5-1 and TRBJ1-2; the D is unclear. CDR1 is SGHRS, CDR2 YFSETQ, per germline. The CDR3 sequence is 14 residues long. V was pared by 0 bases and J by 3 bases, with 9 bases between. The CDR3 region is CASSLEGEDYGYTF. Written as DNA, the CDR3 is TGCGCCAGCAGCTTGGAGGGAGAAGACTATGGCTACACCTTC.